This is a list of T cell receptor beta chains from one sample in a study of identical twins. TCRdb itself ran the 5' RACE reads through MiXCR, one entry per CDR3 protein. The sample lists about 260,000 distinct CDR3 sequences; 5.5% to 8% were seen once. The same data also contributed to another study, on yellow fever vaccine responses in identical twins.

Sequencing was carried out using memory (CD45RO+) T cells sorted from blood. These receptor sequences come from a woman under 30 in good health. The CDR3 runs from the conserved cysteine through the conserved F or W.

cdr3_length v_call cdr3_aa
13 TRBV6-1 CASRLGQLYEQYF
14 TRBV7-9 CASSPGRVADTQYF
17 TRBV6-4 CASSPGTAYSGANVLTF
14 TRBV3-1 CATAESSYNSPLHF
16 TRBV3-1 CASSHGGERTNTEAFF
15 TRBV3-1 CASTPTSGHVETQYF
16 TRBV15 CATSRLGLAGARTQYF
14 TRBV5-1 CASSRDRVNSPLHF
13 TRBV14 CASSQIRGNTIYF
15 TRBV20-1 CSATSGRAGVDEQFF
20 TRBV12-2 CASRLTTGLAGVSYSYEQYF
16 TRBV5-1 CASSLEAPSYNSPLHF
19 TRBV20-1 CSARDRGLAGGRGFDEQFF
14 TRBV5-1 CASSPSSGEETQYF
15 TRBV25-1 CASSGEGAGQNEQFF
16 TRBV7-2 CASSWTPGLAGGGEFF
16 TRBV3-1 CASRARASSTMKGQFF
15 TRBV6-1 CASSVLAGGNNEQFF
15 TRBV12-3/TRBV12-4 CASSFNRQYNQPQHF
13 TRBV5-1 CASSGKKRVEQFF
15 TRBV28 CASSTTSLGYNEQFF
14 TRBV12-3/TRBV12-4 CASSLGTSEGEQFF
16 TRBV7-2 CASSLLGRGLVETQYF
13 TRBV29-1 CSVDLRAYNEQFF
15 TRBV3-1 CASSQAGQGFTEAFF
14 TRBV7-2 CASSFTGQDGELFF
14 TRBV25-1 CASNGPFSGNTIYF
12 TRBV5-1 CASKTVPGELFF
15 TRBV6-5 CASSYANNRGGGYTF
12 TRBV10-3 CAISDREAEAFF
12 TRBV29-1 CSVHPSDTEAFF
12 TRBV20-1 CSSGLAQGEQFF
15 TRBV11-2 CASSPSRGSNQPQHF
17 TRBV5-1 CASSSLTGDRSYNEQFF
15 TRBV19 CASRYRTGRGEKLFF
10 TRBV19 CASRSTPLHF
17 TRBV6-2/TRBV6-3 CASKSNRLRDRAYEQYF
16 TRBV6-1 CASRPRTGVSSYEQYF
11 TRBV28 CASSNRETQYF
14 TRBV10-3 CAITSGGNTGELFF
18 TRBV5-1 CASSLGEGLAGSQETQYF
15 TRBV3-1 CASSPTGTSGSEQYF
15 TRBV19 CASSRTSGNVNEQFF
13 TRBV12-3/TRBV12-4 CASSWAGQYEQYF
13 TRBV27 CASRRTASYEQYF
16 TRBV5-1 CASSLGQGVYNSPLHF
13 TRBV20-1 CSASTGYYSPLHF
16 TRBV6-5 CASSFAGQSRDSPLHF
14 TRBV20-1 CSARVGTSFETQYF
11 TRBV12-3/TRBV12-4 CASRGGQEQYF
14 TRBV6-2/TRBV6-3 CASSGGASTDTQYF